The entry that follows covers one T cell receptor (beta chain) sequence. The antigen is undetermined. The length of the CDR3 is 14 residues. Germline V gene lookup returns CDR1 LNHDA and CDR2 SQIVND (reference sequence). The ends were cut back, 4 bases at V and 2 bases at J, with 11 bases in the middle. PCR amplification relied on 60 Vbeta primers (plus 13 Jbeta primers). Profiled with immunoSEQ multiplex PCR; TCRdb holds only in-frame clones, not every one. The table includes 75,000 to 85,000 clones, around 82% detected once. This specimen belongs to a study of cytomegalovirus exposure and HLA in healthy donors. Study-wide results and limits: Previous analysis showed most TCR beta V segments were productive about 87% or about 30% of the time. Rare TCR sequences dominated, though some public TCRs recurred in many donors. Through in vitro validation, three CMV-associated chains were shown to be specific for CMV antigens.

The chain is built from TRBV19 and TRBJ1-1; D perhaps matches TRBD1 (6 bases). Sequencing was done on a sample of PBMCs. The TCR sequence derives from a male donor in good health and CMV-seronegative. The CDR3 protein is CASSTRQDNTEAFF. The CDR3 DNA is TGTGCCAGTAGTACAAGACAGGACAACACTGAAGCTTTCTTT.